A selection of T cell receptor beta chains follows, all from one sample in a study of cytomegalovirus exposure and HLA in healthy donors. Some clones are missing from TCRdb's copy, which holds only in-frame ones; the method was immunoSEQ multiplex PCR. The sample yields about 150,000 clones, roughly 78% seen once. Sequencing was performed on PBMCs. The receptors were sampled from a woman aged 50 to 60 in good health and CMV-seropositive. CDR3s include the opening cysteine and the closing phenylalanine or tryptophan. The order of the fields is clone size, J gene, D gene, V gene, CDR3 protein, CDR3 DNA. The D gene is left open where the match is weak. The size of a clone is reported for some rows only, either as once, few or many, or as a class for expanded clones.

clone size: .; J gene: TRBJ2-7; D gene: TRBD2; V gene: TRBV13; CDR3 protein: CASSLYGGGAYEQYF; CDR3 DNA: TGTGCCAGCAGCTTATATGGCGGGGGGGCCTACGAGCAGTACTTC
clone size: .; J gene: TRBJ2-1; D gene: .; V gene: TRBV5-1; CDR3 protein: CASSLVIGRGRSYNEQFF; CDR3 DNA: TGCGCCAGCAGCTTGGTGATAGGCAGGGGGAGGTCCTACAATGAGCAGTTCTTC
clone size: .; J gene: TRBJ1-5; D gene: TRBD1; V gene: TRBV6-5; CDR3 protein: CATKRTGFNQPQHF; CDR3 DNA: TGTGCCACAAAAAGGACAGGGTTTAATCAGCCCCAGCATTTT
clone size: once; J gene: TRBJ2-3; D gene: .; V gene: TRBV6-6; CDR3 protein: CASSYASGGNSDTQYF; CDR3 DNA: TGTGCCAGCAGTTACGCTTCAGGGGGGAATTCGGATACGCAGTATTTT
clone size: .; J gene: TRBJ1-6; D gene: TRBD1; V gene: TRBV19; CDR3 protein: CASTPGQRNSPLHF; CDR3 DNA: TGTGCCAGTACCCCGGGACAGAGGAATTCACCCCTCCACTTT
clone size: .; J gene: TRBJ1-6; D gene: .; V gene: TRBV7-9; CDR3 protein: CSSSFKTDSPLHF; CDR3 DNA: TGTTCCAGCAGCTTCAAGACAGATTCACCCCTCCACTTT
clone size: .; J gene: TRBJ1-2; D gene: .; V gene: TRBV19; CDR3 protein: CASSEQGVYGYTF; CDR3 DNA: TGTGCCAGTAGTGAACAGGGAGTCTATGGCTACACCTTC
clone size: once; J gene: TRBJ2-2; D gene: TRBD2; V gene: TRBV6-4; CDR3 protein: CASSHTKLAGANTGELFF; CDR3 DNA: TGTGCCAGCAGCCACACGAAGCTAGCGGGGGCCAACACCGGGGAGCTGTTTTTT
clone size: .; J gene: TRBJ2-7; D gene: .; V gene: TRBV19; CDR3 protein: CASSFGETYEQYF; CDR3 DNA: TGTGCCAGTAGTTTCGGGGAGACCTACGAGCAGTACTTC
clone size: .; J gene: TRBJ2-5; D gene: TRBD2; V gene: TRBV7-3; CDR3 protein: CASSPGLAETQYF; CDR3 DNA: TGTGCCAGCAGCCCCGGACTAGCGGAGACCCAGTACTTC
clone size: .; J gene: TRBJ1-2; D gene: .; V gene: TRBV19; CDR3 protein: CASSVQGPRLYYGYTF; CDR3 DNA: TGTGCCAGTAGTGTCCAGGGTCCGCGATTATATTATGGCTACACCTTC
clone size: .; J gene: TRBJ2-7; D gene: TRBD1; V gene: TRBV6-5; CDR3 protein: CASSYGSTGGYEQYF; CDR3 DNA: TGTGCCAGCAGTTACGGGTCCACAGGGGGCTACGAGCAGTACTTC
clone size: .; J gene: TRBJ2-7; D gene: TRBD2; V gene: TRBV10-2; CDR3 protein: CASSSGLAGAYEQYF; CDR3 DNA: TGCGCCAGCAGCTCGGGACTAGCGGGGGCCTACGAGCAGTACTTC
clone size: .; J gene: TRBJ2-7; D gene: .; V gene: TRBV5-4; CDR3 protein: CASSLVQGSDEQYF; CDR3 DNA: TGTGCCAGCAGCTTGGTACAGGGCAGCGACGAGCAGTACTTC
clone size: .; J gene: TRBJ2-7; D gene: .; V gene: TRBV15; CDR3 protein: CATSRGPGEQYF; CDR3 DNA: TGTGCCACCAGCAGAGGGCCGGGAGAGCAGTACTTC
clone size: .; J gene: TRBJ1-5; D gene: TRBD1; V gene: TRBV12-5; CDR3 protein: CASGPPTGANQPQHF; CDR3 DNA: TGTGCTAGTGGTCCCCCGACAGGGGCCAATCAGCCCCAGCATTTT
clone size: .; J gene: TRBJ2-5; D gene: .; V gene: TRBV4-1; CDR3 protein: CASSPSPGFQETQYF; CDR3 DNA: TGCGCCAGCAGCCCGTCCCCCGGGTTTCAAGAGACCCAGTACTTC
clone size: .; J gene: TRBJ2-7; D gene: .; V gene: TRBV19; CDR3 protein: CASQTSGQGSYEQYF; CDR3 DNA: TGTGCCTCTCAAACCTCGGGGCAGGGGTCCTACGAGCAGTACTTC
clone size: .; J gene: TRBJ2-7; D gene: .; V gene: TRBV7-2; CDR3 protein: CASSQTAFYEQYF; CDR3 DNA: TGTGCCAGCAGTCAGACAGCTTTCTACGAGCAGTACTTC
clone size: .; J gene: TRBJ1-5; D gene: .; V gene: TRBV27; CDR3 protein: CASSLWTRLFPWPQHF; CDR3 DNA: TGTGCCAGCAGTTTATGGACAAGGTTATTCCCATGGCCCCAGCATTTT